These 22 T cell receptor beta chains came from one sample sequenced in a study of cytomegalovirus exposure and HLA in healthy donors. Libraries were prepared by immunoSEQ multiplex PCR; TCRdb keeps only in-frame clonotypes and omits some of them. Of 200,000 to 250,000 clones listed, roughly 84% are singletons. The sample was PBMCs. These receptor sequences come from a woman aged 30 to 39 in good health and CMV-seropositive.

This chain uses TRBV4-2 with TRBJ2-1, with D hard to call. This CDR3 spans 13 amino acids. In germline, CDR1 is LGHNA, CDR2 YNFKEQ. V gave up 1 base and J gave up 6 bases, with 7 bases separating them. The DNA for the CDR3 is TGTGCCAGCAGCCAAGTCGGCGGCAATGAGCAGTTCTTC. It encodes CASSQVGGNEQFF.

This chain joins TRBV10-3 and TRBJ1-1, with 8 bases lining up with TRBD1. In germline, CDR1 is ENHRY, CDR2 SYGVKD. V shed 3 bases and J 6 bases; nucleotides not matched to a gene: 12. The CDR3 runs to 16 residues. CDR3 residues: CAISESWQGARPEAFF. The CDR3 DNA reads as TGTGCCATCAGTGAATCGTGGCAGGGGGCGCGACCTGAAGCTTTCTTT.

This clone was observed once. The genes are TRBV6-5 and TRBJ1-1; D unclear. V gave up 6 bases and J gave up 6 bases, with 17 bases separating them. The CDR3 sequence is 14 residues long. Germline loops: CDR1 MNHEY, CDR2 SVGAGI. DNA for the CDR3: TGTGCCAGCAGGTCAGCAATTCTTTCTTCTGAAGCTTTCTTT. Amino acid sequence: CASRSAILSSEAFF.

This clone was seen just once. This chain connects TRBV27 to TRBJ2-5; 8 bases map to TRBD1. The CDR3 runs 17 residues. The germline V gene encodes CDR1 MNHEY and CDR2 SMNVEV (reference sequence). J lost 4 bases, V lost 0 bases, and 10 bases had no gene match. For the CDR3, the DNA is TGTGCCAGCAGTTTATCCCCGGGACAGGTTGGTCTAGAGACCCAGTACTTC. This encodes CASSLSPGQVGLETQYF.

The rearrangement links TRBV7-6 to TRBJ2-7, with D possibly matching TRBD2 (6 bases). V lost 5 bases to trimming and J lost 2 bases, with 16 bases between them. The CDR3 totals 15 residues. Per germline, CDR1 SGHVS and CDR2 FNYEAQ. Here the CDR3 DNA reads TGTGCCAGCAGCCCCGGGCAAGGAGGGGCCTACGAGCAGTACTTC. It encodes CASSPGQGGAYEQYF.

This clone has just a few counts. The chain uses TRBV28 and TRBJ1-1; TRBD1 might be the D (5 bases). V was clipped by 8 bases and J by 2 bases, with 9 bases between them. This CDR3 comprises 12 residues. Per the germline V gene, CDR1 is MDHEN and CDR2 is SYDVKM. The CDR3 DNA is TGTGCCAGCGGGGGGTTAAACACTGAAGCTTTCTTT. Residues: CASGGLNTEAFF.

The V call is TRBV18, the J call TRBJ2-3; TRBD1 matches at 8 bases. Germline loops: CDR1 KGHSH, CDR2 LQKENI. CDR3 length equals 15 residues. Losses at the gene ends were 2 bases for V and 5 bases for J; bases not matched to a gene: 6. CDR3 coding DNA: TGTGCCAGCTCACCAAGGTCCAGGGGGCAAGATACGCAGTATTTT. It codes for CASSPRSRGQDTQYF.

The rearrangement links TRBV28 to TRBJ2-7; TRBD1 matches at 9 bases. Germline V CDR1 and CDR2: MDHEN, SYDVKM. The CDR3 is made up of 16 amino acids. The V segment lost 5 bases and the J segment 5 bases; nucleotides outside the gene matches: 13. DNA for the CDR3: TGTGCCAGCAGTACGAGGGACAGGGAGACGGTAGACGAGCAGTACTTC. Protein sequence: CASSTRDRETVDEQYF.

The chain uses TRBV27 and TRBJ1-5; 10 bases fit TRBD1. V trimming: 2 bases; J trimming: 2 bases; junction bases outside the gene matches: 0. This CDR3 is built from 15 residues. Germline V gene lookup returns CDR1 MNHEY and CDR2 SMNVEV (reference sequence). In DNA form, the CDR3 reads TGTGCCAGCAGTTTAGGGACAGGGGGCAATCAGCCCCAGCATTTT. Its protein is CASSLGTGGNQPQHF.

CDR3 sequence: CASSNDRAYEQYF. The CDR3 region has the DNA TGTGCCAGCAGTAACGACAGGGCCTACGAGCAGTACTTC. The V and J genes are TRBV28 and TRBJ2-7, with 7 bases fitting TRBD1. The V and J ends lost 5 bases and 2 bases, in that order; junction bases with no gene match: 3. This CDR3 contains 13 residues. Germline V CDR1 and CDR2: MDHEN, SYDVKM.

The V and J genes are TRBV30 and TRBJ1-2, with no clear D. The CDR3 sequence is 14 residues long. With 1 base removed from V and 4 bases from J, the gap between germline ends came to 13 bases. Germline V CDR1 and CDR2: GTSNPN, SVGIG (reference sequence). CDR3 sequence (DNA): TGTGCCTGGAGTGCCCCGGGGAAGGGCTATGGCTACACCTTC. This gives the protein CAWSAPGKGYGYTF.

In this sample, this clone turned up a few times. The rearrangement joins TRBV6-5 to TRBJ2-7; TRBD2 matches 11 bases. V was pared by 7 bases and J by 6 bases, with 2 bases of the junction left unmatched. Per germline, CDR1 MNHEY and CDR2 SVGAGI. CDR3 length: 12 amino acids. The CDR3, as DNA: TGTGCCAGCACTAGCGGGAGGCGCGAGCAGTACTTC. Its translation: CASTSGRREQYF.

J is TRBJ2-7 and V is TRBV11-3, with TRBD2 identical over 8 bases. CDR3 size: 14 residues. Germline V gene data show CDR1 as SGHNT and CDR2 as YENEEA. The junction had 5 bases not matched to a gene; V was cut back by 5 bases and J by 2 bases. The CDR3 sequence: CASSPGLVPYEQYF. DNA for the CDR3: TGTGCCAGCAGCCCGGGACTAGTCCCCTACGAGCAGTACTTC. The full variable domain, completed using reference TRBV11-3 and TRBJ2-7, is EAGVVQSPRYKIIEKKQPVAFWCNPISGHNTLYWYLQNLGQGPELLIRYENEEAVDDSQLPKDRFSAERLKGVDSTLKIQPAELGDSAVYLCASSPGLVPYEQYFGPGTRLTVT.

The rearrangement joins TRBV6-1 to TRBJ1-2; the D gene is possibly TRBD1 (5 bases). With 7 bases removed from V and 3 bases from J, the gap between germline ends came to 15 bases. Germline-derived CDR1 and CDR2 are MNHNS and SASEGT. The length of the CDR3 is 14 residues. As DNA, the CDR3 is TGTGCCAGCAAAGCTGTAGGGGCCTACTATGGCTACACCTTC. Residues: CASKAVGAYYGYTF.

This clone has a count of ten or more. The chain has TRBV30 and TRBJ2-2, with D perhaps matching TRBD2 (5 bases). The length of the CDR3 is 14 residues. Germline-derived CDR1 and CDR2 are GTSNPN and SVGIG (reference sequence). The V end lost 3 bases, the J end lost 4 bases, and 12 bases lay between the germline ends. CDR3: CAWSPRGLTGELFF. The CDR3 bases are TGTGCCTGGAGCCCCAGAGGGCTCACCGGGGAGCTGTTTTTT.

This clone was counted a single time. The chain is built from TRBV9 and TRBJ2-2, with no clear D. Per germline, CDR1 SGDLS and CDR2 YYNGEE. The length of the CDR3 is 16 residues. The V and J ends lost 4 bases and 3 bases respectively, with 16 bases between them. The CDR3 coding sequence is TGTGCCAGCAGCCCCCCTAAAGGGCGCCACACCGGGGAGCTGTTTTTT. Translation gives CASSPPKGRHTGELFF.

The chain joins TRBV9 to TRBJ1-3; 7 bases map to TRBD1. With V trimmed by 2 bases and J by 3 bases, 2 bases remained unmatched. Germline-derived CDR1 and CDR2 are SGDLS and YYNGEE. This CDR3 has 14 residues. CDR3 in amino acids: CASSVDRVGNTIYF. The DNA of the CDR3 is TGTGCCAGCAGCGTTGACAGGGTTGGAAACACCATATATTTT.

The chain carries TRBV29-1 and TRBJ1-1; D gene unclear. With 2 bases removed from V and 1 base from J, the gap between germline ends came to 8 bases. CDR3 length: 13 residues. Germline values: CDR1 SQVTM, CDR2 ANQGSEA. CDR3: CSVERSENTEAFF. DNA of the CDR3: TGCAGCGTTGAAAGGTCGGAGAACACTGAAGCTTTCTTT.

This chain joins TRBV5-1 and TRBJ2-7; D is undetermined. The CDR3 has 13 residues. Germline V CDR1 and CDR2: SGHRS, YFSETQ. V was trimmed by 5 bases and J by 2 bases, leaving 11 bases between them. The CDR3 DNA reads TGCGCCAGCAGTGTCAGTCCCACCTACGAGCAGTACTTC. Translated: CASSVSPTYEQYF.

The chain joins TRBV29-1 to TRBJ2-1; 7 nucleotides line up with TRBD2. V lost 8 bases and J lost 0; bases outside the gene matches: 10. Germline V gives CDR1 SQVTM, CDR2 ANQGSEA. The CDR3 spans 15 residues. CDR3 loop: CSTKLALSSYNEQFF. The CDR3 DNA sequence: TGCAGCACCAAACTAGCGCTGAGCTCCTACAATGAGCAGTTCTTC.

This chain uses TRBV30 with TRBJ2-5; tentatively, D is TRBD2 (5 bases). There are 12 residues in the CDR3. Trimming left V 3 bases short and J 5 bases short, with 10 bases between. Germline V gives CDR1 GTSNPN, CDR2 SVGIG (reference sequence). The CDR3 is CAWSGVGETQYF. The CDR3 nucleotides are TGTGCCTGGAGCGGGGTCGGGGAGACCCAGTACTTC.

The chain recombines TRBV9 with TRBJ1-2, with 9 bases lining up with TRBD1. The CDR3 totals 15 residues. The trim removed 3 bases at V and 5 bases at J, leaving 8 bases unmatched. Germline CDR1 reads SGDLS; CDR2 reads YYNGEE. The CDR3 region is CASSGTGTGLYGYTF. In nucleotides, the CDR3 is TGTGCCAGCAGCGGTACCGGGACAGGGCTATATGGCTACACCTTC. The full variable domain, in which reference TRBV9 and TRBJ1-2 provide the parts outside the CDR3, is DSGVTQTPKHLITATGQRVTLRCSPRSGDLSVYWYQQSLDQGLQFLIQYYNGEERAKGNILERFSAQQFPDLHSELNLSSLELGDSALYFCASSGTGTGLYGYTFGSGTRLTVV.